This T cell receptor (beta chain) was sequenced for a study of technical replicates of blood from four donors. Per germline, CDR1 KGHSH and CDR2 LQKENI. V dropped 4 bases and J dropped 5 bases, with 14 bases sitting between them. The CDR3 length is 14 residues. TCRdb's copy holds only in-frame clones and misses some; the assay was immunoSEQ multiplex PCR. Here the sample spans 55,000 to 75,000 clones, about 90% being singletons. The TCR sequence derives from a human donor in good health. Sample: T cells isolated from PBMCs. The gene calls are TRBV18 and TRBJ2-5; possible D gene TRBD1, 6 bases. CDR3 nucleotides: TGTGCCAGCTCACGGTCAGGGGCATGGGAGACCCAGTACTTC. Translation gives CASSRSGAWETQYF.